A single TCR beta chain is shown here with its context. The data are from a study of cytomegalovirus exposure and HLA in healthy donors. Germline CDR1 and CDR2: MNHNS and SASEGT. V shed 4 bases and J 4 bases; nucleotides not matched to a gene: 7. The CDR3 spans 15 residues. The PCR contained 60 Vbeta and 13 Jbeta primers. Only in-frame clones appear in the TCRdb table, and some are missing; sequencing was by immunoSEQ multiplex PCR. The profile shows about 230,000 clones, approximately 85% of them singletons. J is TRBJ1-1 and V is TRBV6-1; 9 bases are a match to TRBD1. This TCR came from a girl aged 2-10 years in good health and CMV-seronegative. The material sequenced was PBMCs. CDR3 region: CASSGFDRGVTEAFF. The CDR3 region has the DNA TGTGCCAGCAGTGGCTTTGACAGGGGGGTCACTGAAGCTTTCTTT.